The 21 T cell receptor beta chains listed next were all sequenced from one sample in a study of shared clonotypes between healthy human individuals. Some clones are missing from TCRdb's copy, which holds only in-frame ones; the method was immunoSEQ multiplex PCR. This table has some 500,000 clones, around 80% appearing once. Specimen: PBMCs. These receptors were taken from a woman aged 40 to 50 in good health. Some clones in this sample may be carry-over from other donors' samples.

A note on this clone: Other DNA sequences in the sample encode the same CDR3. The chain combines TRBV28 with TRBJ1-5, with 11 bases identical to TRBD1. Trimming removed 6 bases from V and 2 bases from J; junction bases left unmatched: 3. The CDR3 length is 15 residues. Germline V gives CDR1 MDHEN, CDR2 SYDVKM. CDR3 sequence reads: CASSRDRGGNQPQHF. Written as DNA, the CDR3 is TGTGCCAGCAGCAGGGACAGGGGGGGCAATCAGCCCCAGCATTTT.

The chain combines TRBV2 with TRBJ1-4; D gene ambiguous. CDR3 length: 14 amino acids. Deletions cut 4 bases from V and 8 bases from J, with 14 bases between. Germline values: CDR1 SNHLY, CDR2 FYNNEI. CDR3 sequence: CASSGTQLREKLFF. The CDR3 region has the DNA TGTGCCAGCAGTGGCACACAACTAAGAGAAAAACTGTTTTTT.

The V call is TRBV25-1, the J call TRBJ2-1; 10 positions match TRBD2. Germline assignment: CDR1 MGHDK and CDR2 SYGVNS. This CDR3 is built from 16 residues. The junction had 4 bases not matched to a gene; V was cut back by 3 bases and J by 2 bases. CDR3 nucleotides: TGTGCCAGCAGTGAGCGAGCGGGAGGGCCCTACAATGAGCAGTTCTTC. Protein sequence: CASSERAGGPYNEQFF.

This clone has a handful of counts. This chain uses TRBV7-2 with TRBJ2-7; D unclear. The germline gives CDR1 SGHTA, CDR2 FQGNSA. The V and J ends lost 2 bases and 6 bases respectively, with 8 bases between them. The CDR3 totals 12 residues. In DNA, the CDR3 is TGTGCCAGCAGCTTAACCTACGGCGAGCAGTACTTC. Protein product: CASSLTYGEQYF.

The chain recombines TRBV4-1 with TRBJ2-7, with unresolved D. CDR1 is MGHRA, CDR2 YSYEKL, per germline. V was shortened by 0 bases and J by 4 bases, with 16 bases between the two germline ends. The CDR3 totals 16 residues. CDR3: CASSQEQSLNGYEQYF. CDR3 bases: TGCGCCAGCAGCCAAGAGCAATCACTAAACGGTTACGAGCAGTACTTC.

This chain joins TRBV5-1 and TRBJ2-1; 10 bases agree with TRBD2. This CDR3 has 17 residues. V lost 4 bases, J lost 4 bases, and 11 bases stayed unmatched. CDR1 SGHRS and CDR2 YFSETQ come from the germline V gene. CDR3 in amino acids: CASSLFRGLAEYNEQFF. CDR3 DNA: TGCGCCAGCAGCCTGTTCCGTGGACTAGCGGAATACAATGAGCAGTTCTTC.

The chain employs TRBV28 and TRBJ1-2; a possible D gene is TRBD1 (5 bases). Looked up from germline, CDR1 is MDHEN and CDR2 is SYDVKM. This CDR3 spans 15 amino acids. V was clipped by 3 bases and J by 7 bases, with 18 bases between them. DNA of the CDR3: TGTGCCAGCAGTTTTAACGCTCGTCGGGGGGGTGGCTACACCTTC. As protein: CASSFNARRGGGYTF.

This chain uses TRBV7-9 with TRBJ2-7; D not certain. Trimming shortened V by 5 bases and J by 1 base, and 9 bases separated the two germline ends. This CDR3 spans 13 amino acids. Germline values: CDR1 SEHNR, CDR2 FQNEAQ (reference sequence). The CDR3 spells CASSQPGSYEQYF. DNA of the CDR3: TGTGCCAGCAGCCAACCCGGGTCCTACGAGCAGTACTTC.

The chain has TRBV7-2 and TRBJ2-1; 13 positions match TRBD2. There are 19 residues in the CDR3. V trimming: 4 bases; J trimming: 2 bases; junction bases outside the gene matches: 11. Germline V gene lookup returns CDR1 SGHTA and CDR2 FQGNSA. The CDR3 region has the DNA TGTGCCAGCAGCTCCGGACTAGCGGGAGTCCTCGGGACCTACAATGAGCAGTTCTTC. This encodes CASSSGLAGVLGTYNEQFF.

This chain connects TRBV9 to TRBJ1-3; D might be TRBD1 (6 bases). The CDR3 extends over 16 amino acids. The V gene's germline CDR1 is SGDLS and CDR2 YYNGEE. Trimming removed 4 bases at V and 1 base at J, with 15 bases between. The CDR3 sequence is CASSPQQGMSGNTIYF. CDR3 in DNA: TGTGCCAGCAGCCCCCAACAGGGTATGTCTGGAAACACCATATATTTT.

V and J are TRBV13 and TRBJ1-1; D call uncertain. The ends were cut back, 1 base at V and 1 base at J, with 10 bases in the middle. This CDR3 has 15 residues. Germline values: CDR1 PRHDT, CDR2 FYEKMQ (reference sequence). For the CDR3, the DNA is TGTGCCAGCAGCTTAGCCCCCCCGGGGAACACTGAAGCTTTCTTT. It yields the protein CASSLAPPGNTEAFF.

The count of this clone is one. This chain connects TRBV7-9 to TRBJ1-2, with D perhaps TRBD1 (5 bases). Germline loops: CDR1 SEHNR, CDR2 FQNEAQ (reference sequence). Deletions cut 5 bases from V and 5 bases from J, with 12 bases between. The CDR3 spans 13 residues. The CDR3, as DNA: TGTGCCAGCAGCCACGGGGCAGCATATGGCTACACCTTC. Its protein is CASSHGAAYGYTF.

V and J are TRBV4-3 and TRBJ2-1; the D is unclear. Germline V gives CDR1 LGHNA, CDR2 YSLEER. Deletions cut 4 bases from V and 2 bases from J, with 15 bases between. This CDR3 is 16 amino acids long. The CDR3 region is CASSPTWAPTYNEQFF. The CDR3 DNA follows: TGCGCCAGCAGCCCCACCTGGGCGCCGACCTACAATGAGCAGTTCTTC.

This clone has more than one count but fewer than ten. The rearrangement uses TRBV19 and TRBJ2-5; 10 bases match TRBD1. The germline CDR1 and CDR2 sequences are LNHDA and SQIVND (reference sequence). This CDR3 has 16 amino acids. V was pared by 3 bases and J by 4 bases, with 8 bases of the junction left unmatched. In DNA, the CDR3 is TGTGCCAGTAGTATGGGATCCGGGACAGGGGCAGAGACCCAGTACTTC. The encoded protein is CASSMGSGTGAETQYF.

This rearrangement joins TRBV4-1 to TRBJ2-1; 12 bases align to TRBD2. With V trimmed by 3 bases and J by 0 bases, 3 bases remained unmatched. CDR3 length: 17 residues. The germline V gene encodes CDR1 MGHRA and CDR2 YSYEKL. This chain's CDR3 is CASSHGLAGSSYNEQFF. The CDR3 DNA reads as TGCGCCAGCAGCCACGGACTAGCGGGGAGCTCCTACAATGAGCAGTTCTTC.

This clone was detected once. The chain is built from TRBV6-1 and TRBJ1-1, with unresolved D. Trimming took 7 bases from V and 8 from J, leaving 11 bases between them. The CDR3 loop spans 11 amino acids. From germline, CDR1 is MNHNS and CDR2 SASEGT. This CDR3 reads CASTTPREAFF. The CDR3, as DNA: TGTGCCAGCACTACTCCGAGGGAAGCTTTCTTT.

V is TRBV30 and J is TRBJ2-7; D tentatively reads TRBD1 or TRBD2 (5 bases each). The CDR3 sequence is 15 residues long. Trimming pared 8 bases from V and 0 bases from J, leaving 20 bases between. Germline V CDR1 and CDR2: GTSNPN, SVGIG (reference sequence). DNA of the CDR3: TGTGCCGTACGCGTGAAGGGGAGCAGCTCCTACGAGCAGTACTTC. Protein sequence: CAVRVKGSSSYEQYF.

This clone has only a few counts. The chain combines TRBV25-1 with TRBJ2-3; tentative D call: TRBD1 (5 bases). The CDR3 has 15 amino acids. Germline V gene data show CDR1 as MGHDK and CDR2 as SYGVNS. The V end was cut by 1 base, the J end by 4 bases, with 12 bases between. The CDR3 nucleotides read TGTGCCAGCAGTGAATCTCAGGGCCGCGCAGATACGCAGTATTTT. Its protein is CASSESQGRADTQYF. Looking up the rest from reference TRBV25-1 and TRBJ2-3 gives the full variable domain: EADIYQTPRYLVIGTGKKITLECSQTMGHDKMYWYQQDPGMELHLIHYSYGVNSTEKGDLSSESTVSRIRTEHFPLTLESARPSHTSQYLCASSESQGRADTQYFGPGTRLTVL.

The chain carries TRBV7-2 and TRBJ2-2; no clear D gene. Germline V lookup: CDR1 SGHTA, CDR2 FQGNSA. V lost 1 base and J 6 bases, leaving 12 bases between the germline ends. The CDR3 has 15 residues. CDR3 loop: CASSLEQDNAGELFF. Here the CDR3 DNA reads TGTGCCAGCAGCTTAGAGCAAGATAACGCCGGGGAGCTGTTTTTT.

The genes are TRBV25-1 and TRBJ1-1; tentative D call: TRBD1 (5 bases). Germline CDR1 and CDR2: MGHDK and SYGVNS. CDR3 length equals 14 residues. Trimming shortened V by 3 bases and J by 10 bases, and 18 bases separated the two germline ends. The CDR3 reads CASSEGGREGIAFF. The CDR3 DNA reads TGTGCCAGCAGTGAGGGCGGCAGGGAAGGTATAGCTTTCTTT.

This clone was counted a single time. The chain couples TRBV19 to TRBJ2-1; maybe TRBD2 (6 bases). There are 11 residues in the CDR3. V shed 10 bases and J shed 9 bases, with 13 bases lying between them. The germline gives CDR1 LNHDA, CDR2 SQIVND (reference sequence). CDR3 protein: CATRESAEQFF. In DNA form, the CDR3 reads TGTGCCACCCGGGAGAGCGCTGAGCAGTTCTTC.